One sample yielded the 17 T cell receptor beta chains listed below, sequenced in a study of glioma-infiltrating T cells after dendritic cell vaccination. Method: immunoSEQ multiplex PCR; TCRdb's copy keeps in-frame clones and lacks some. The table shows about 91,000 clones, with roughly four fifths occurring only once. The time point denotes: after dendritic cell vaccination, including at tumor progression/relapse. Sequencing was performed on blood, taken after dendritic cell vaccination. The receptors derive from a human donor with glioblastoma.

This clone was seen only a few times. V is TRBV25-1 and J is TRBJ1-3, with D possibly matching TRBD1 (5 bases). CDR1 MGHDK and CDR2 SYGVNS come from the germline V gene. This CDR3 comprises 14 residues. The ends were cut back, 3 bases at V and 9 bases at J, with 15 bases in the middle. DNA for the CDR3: TGTGCCAGCAGTGATCTGACAGCCCGAAGCACCATATATTTT. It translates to CASSDLTARSTIYF.

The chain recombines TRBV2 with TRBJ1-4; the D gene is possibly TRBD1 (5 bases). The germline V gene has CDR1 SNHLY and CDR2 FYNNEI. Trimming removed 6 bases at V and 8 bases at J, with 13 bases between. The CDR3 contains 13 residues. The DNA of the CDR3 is TGTGCCAGCAGAGCAGGGTTACGCGAAAAACTGTTTTTT. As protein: CASRAGLREKLFF.

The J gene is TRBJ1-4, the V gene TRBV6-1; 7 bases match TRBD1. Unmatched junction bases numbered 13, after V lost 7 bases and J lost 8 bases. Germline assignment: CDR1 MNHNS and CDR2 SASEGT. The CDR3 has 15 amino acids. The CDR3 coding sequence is TGTGCCAGCACCATGGGGGCAGGGGGAGAGGAAAAACTGTTTTTT. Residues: CASTMGAGGEEKLFF.

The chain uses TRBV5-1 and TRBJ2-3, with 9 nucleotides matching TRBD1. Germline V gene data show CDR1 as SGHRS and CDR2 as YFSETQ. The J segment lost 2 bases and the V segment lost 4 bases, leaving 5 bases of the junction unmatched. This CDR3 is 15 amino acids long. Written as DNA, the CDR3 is TGCGCCAGCAGCGCCGGGACAGGGTACACAGATACGCAGTATTTT. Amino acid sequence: CASSAGTGYTDTQYF.

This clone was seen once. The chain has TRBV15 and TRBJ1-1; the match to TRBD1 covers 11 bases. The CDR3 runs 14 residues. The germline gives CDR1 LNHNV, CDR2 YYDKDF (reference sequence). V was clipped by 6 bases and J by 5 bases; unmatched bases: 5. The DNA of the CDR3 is TGTGCCACCAGGAGGGACAGGGGGGGGACTGAAGCTTTCTTT. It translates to CATRRDRGGTEAFF.

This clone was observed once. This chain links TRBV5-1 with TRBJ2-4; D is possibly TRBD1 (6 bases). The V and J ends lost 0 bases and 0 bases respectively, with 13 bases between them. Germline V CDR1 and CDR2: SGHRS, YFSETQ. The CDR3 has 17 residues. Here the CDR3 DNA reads TGCGCCAGCAGCTTGGCCTACCAGGGGCTAGCCAAAAACATTCAGTACTTC. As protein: CASSLAYQGLAKNIQYF.

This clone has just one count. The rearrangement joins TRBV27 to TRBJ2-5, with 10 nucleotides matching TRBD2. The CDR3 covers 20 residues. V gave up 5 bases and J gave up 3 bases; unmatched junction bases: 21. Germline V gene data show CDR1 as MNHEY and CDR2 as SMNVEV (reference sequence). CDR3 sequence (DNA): TGTGCCAGCAGTCCATCCTTTCCTCAAACCGAAGCGGGAGGGAAAGAGACCCAGTACTTC. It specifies CASSPSFPQTEAGGKETQYF.

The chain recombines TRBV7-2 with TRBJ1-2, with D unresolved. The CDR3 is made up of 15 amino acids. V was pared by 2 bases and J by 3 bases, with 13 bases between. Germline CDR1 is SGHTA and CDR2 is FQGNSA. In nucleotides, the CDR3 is TGTGCCAGCAGCTTAAGTACGGGTAACGACTATGGCTACACCTTC. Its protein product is CASSLSTGNDYGYTF.

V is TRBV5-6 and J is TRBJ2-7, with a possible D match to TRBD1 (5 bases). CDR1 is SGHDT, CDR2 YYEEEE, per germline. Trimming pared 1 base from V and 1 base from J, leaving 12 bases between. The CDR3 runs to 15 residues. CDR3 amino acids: CASSLKGQGSYEQYF. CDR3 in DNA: TGTGCCAGCAGCTTGAAGGGGCAGGGTTCCTACGAGCAGTACTTC.

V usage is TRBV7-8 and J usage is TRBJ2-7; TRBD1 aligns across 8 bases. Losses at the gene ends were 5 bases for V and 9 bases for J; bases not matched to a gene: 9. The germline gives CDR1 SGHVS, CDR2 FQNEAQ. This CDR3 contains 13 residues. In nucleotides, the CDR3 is TGTGCCAGCAGCCCACCGGACAGGGCTAGGCAGTACGTC. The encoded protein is CASSPPDRARQYV.

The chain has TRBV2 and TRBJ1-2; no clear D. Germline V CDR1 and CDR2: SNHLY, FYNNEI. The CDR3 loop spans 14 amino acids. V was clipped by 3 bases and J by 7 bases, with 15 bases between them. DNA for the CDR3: TGTGCCAGCAGTGATCCCGCTTCGAGCTCTGGCTACACCTTC. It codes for CASSDPASSSGYTF.

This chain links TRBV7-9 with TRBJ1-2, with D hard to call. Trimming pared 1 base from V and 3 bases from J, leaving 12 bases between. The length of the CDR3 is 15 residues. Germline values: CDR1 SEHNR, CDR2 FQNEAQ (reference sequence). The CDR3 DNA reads TGTGCCAGCAGCTTAGAGCGAGACCGCGACTATGGCTACACCTTC. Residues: CASSLERDRDYGYTF.

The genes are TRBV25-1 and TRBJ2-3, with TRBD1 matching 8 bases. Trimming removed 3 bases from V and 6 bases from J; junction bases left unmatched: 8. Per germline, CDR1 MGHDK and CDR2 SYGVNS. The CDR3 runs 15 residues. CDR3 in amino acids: CASSDEQGVSDTQYF. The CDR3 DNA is TGTGCCAGCAGTGATGAACAGGGGGTTTCGGATACGCAGTATTTT.

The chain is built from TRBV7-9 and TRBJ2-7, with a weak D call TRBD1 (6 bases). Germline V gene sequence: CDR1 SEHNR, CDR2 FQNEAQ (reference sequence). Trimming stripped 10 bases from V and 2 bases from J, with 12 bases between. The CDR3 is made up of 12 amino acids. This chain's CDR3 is CATDSQTYEQYF. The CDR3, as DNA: TGTGCCACGGACAGCCAAACCTACGAGCAGTACTTC.

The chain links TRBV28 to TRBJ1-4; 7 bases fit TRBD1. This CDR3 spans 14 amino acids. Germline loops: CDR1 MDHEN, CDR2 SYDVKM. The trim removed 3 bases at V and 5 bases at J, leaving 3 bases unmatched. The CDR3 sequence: CASSFGTANEKLFF. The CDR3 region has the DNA TGTGCCAGCAGTTTTGGGACAGCGAATGAAAAACTGTTTTTT. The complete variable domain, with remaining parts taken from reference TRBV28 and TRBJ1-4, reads DVKVTQSSRYLVKRTGEKVFLECVQDMDHENMFWYRQDPGLGLRLIYFSYDVKMKEKGDIPEGYSVSREKKERFSLILESASTNQTSMYLCASSFGTANEKLFFGSGTQLSVL.

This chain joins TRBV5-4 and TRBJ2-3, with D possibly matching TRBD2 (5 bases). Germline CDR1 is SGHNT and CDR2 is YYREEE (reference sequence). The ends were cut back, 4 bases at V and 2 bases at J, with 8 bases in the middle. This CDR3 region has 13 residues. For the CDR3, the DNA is TGTGCCAGCAGCGGCGGGTTCACAGATACGCAGTATTTT. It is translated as CASSGGFTDTQYF.

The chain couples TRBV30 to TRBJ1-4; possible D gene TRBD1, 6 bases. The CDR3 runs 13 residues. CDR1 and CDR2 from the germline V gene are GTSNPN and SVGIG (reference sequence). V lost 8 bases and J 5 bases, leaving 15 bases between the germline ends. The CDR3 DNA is TGTGCCGGGACTCGGGACATGAATGAAAAACTGTTTTTT. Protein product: CAGTRDMNEKLFF.